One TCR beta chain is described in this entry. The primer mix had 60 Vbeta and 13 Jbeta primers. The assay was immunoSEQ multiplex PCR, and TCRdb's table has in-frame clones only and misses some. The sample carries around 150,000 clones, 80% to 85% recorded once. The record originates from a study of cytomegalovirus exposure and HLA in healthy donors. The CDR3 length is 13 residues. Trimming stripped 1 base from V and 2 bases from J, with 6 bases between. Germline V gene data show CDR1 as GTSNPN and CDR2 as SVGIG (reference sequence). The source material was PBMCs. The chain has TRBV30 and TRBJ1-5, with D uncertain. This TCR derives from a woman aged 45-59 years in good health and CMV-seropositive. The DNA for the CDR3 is TGTGCCTGGAGTGCTGGGCGCAATCAGCCCCAGCATTTT. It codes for CAWSAGRNQPQHF.